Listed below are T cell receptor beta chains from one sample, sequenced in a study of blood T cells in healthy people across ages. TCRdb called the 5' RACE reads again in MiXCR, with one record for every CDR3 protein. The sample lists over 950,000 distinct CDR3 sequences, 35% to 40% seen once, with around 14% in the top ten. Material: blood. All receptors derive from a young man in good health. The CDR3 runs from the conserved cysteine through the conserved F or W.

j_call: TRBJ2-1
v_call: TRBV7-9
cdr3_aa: CASSLKHEQFF

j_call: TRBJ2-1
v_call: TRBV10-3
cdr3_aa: CAIDGGPSSYNEQFF

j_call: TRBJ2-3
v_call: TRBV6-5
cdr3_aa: CASSYKRGGTDTQYF

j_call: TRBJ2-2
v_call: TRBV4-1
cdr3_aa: CASSQEPGDTGELFF

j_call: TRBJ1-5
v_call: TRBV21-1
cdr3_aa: CASSKTAESSNQPQHF

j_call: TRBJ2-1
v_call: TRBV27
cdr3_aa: CASSSVSYNEQFF

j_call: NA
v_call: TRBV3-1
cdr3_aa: CASSQLQGSEQYF

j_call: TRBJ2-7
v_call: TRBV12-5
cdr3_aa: CASGFLTSYEQYF

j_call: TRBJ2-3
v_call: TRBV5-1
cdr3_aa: CASSLGGGQTDTQYF

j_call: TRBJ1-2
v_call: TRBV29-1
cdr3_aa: CSVIPQGALNYGYTF

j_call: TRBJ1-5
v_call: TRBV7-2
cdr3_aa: CASSFMSQPQHF

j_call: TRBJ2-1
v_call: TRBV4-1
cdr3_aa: CASSQPQRPSSYNEQFF

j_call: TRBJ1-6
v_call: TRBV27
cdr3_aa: CASSGDSTPSYNSPLHF

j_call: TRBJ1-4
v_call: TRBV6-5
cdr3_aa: CASSSRGTASEKLFF

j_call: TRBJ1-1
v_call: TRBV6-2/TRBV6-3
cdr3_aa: CASKLQDQAFF

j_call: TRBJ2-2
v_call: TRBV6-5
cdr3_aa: CASSPQVTNTGELFF

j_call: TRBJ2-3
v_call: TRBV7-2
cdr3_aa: CATKRGSYTDTQYF

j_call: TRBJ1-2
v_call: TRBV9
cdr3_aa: CASSVAYGTDAYGYTF

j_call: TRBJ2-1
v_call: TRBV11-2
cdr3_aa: CASSLGRTGGYNEQFF

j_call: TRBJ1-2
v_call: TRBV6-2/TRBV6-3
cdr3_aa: CASRDRDRYGYTF

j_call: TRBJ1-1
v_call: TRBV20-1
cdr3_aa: CSARLSGTENTEAFF

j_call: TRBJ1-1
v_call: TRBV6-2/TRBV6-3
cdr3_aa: CAIRRRMNTEAFF

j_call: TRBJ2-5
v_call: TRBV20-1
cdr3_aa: CSARVAQGLGETQYF

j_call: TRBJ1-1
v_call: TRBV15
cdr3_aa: CATSRNGGEAFF

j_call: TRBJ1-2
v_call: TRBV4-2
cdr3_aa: CASSPRGIDYGYTF

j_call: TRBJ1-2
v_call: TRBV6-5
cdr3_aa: CASSYTGQPPNYGYTF

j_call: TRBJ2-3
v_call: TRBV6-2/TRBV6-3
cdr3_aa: CASSSPGLGRDTQYF

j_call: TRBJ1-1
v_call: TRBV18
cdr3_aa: CASSPPIRGDTEAFF

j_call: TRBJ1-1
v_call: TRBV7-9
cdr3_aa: CASTPGGTEAFF

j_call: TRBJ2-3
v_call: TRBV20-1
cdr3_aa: CSARDGASTETQYF

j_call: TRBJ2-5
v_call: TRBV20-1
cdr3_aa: CSARELLQGNPPYGQYF

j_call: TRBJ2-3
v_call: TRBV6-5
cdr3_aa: CASSVIGADTQYF

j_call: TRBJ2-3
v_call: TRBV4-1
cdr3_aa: CASSQDSVTAGGTDTQYF

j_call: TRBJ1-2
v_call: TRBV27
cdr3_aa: CASIPRQGATYGYTF

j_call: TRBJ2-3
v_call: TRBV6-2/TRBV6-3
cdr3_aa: CASSYGSKTETSVDTQYF

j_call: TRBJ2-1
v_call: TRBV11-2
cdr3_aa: CASILGGGGNEQFF

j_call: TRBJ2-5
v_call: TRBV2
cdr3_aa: CASSDGPRGGQGAHDEQYF

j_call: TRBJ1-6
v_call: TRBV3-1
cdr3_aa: CASSQDRETSPLHF

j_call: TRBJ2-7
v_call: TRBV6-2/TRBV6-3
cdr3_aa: CASRYSVDEQYF

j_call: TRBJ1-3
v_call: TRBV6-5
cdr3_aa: CASSRHGGQGNTIYF

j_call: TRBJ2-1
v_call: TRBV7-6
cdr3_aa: CASTYSSAYNEQFF

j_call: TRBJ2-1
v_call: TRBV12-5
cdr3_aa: CASGLPINEQFF

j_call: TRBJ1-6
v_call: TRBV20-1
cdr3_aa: CSALDRDHSSSYNSPLHF

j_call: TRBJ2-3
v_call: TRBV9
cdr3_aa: CASNAGGPLGTDTQYF

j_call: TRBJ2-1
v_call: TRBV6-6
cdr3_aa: CASSYMRQHNEQFF

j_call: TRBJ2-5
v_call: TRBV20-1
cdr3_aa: CSARKGAPKETQYF

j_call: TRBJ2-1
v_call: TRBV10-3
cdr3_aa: CAISATGYNEQFF

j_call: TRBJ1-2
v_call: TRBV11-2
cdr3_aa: CASSLMGSSGYTF